Listed below are T cell receptor beta chains from one sample, sequenced in a study of blood T cell repertoires in COVID-19. Here immunoSEQ multiplex PCR was the method, and the copy in TCRdb shows in-frame clones only, minus some. The sample includes about 170,000 clones, about 86% of them seen just once. Specimen: peripheral blood. The receptors were sampled from a woman between 65 and 79 years old who had recovered from COVID-19. Both conserved end residues are part of each CDR3. The D gene is left open where the match is weak. Expanded clones are given a class, and other clones once, few, many or no size at all.

d_call clone_size j_call v_call cdr3_aa cdr3_nt
- - TRBJ2-6 TRBV4-3 CASSQDAIPSGANVLTF TGCGCCAGCAGCCAAGACGCGATTCCCTCTGGGGCCAACGTCCTGACTTTC
TRBD2 - TRBJ2-5 TRBV11-1 CASSLAGGETQYF TGTGCCAGCAGCTTAGCGGGAGGGGAGACCCAGTACTTC
- once TRBJ2-5 TRBV13 CASSQGQNKETQYF TGTGCCAGCAGCCAAGGACAGAACAAGGAGACCCAGTACTTC
TRBD1 - TRBJ1-4 TRBV19 CASSIRTGVVGDEKLFF TGTGCCAGTAGTATACGGACAGGGGTGGTTGGCGATGAAAAACTGTTTTTT
- - TRBJ1-5 TRBV19 CASGGAPDQPQHF TGTGCCAGCGGGGGGGCGCCCGATCAGCCCCAGCATTTT
- - TRBJ1-3 TRBV7-2 CASSLPVGNTIYF TGTGCCAGCAGCTTACCCGTCGGAAACACCATATATTTT
TRBD1 once TRBJ1-1 TRBV27 CASSLIRGRDTEAFF TGTGCCAGCAGTTTAATCAGGGGGCGGGACACTGAAGCTTTCTTT
TRBD1 - TRBJ1-5 TRBV7-8 CASSLNVRQGGQPQHF TGTGCCAGCAGCTTAAATGTCCGACAGGGGGGCCAGCCCCAGCATTTT
- few TRBJ2-7 TRBV3-1/TRBV3-2 CASSPSGAASYEQYF TGTGCCAGCAGCCCTTCCGGAGCGGCCTCCTACGAGCAGTACTTC
TRBD1 - TRBJ1-1 TRBV19 CATRDRGPNTEAFF TGTGCCACGAGGGACAGGGGCCCAAACACTGAAGCTTTCTTT
- few TRBJ1-2 TRBV12-3/TRBV12-4 CASSRTLASGYTF TGTGCCAGCAGCCGGACTCTGGCCTCAGGCTACACCTTC
- once TRBJ1-6 TRBV30 CAWHSGSYNSPLHF TGTGCCTGGCACAGTGGTTCTTATAATTCACCCCTCCACTTT
TRBD1 - TRBJ2-7 TRBV2 CARRGTGVSEQYF TGTGCCAGAAGGGGGACAGGGGTGAGCGAGCAGTACTTC
- - TRBJ1-2 TRBV6-5 CASSYSGHPGGYTF TGTGCCAGCAGTTACTCGGGACACCCTGGGGGCTACACCTTC
TRBD1 once TRBJ2-1 TRBV27 CASSPGPEDRVVWVSQFF TGTGCCAGCAGCCCAGGCCCCGAGGACAGGGTCGTTTGGGTGTCGCAGTTCTTC
TRBD1 - TRBJ1-2 TRBV15 CATSRGGTGFDGYTF TGTGCCACCAGCAGGGGGGGGACAGGGTTTGATGGCTACACCTTC
- - TRBJ1-1 TRBV3-1/TRBV3-2 CASSQDRGGGEAFF TGTGCCAGCAGCCAAGATCGAGGGGGGGGTGAAGCTTTCTTT
- - TRBJ2-7 TRBV28 CASSFGQDGGEQYF TGTGCCAGCAGTTTCGGACAAGACGGAGGGGAGCAGTACTTC
- few TRBJ2-7 TRBV10-1 CASSRDNRYEQYF TGCGCCAGCAGCCGGGACAATCGTTACGAGCAGTACTTC
TRBD2 once TRBJ2-2 TRBV5-6 CASSLSPGGLRELFF TGTGCCAGCAGCTTGTCCCCGGGAGGGCTGAGGGAGCTGTTTTTT
- - TRBJ2-3 TRBV2 CASSRGGADTQYF TGTGCCAGCTCCCGCGGCGGGGCAGATACGCAGTATTTT
- - TRBJ2-7 TRBV28 CASNGGANSYEQYF TGTGCCAGCAACGGCGGGGCAAACTCCTACGAGCAGTACTTC
- - TRBJ1-5 TRBV6-5 CASRYYRDGNQPQHF TGTGCCAGCAGGTACTACAGGGATGGCAATCAGCCCCAGCATTTT
- - TRBJ2-7 TRBV5-1 CASKPDSLYEQYF TGCGCCAGTAAACCGGACAGCCTCTACGAGCAGTACTTC
- - TRBJ1-2 TRBV5-4 CASSFGQAYGYTF TGTGCCAGCAGCTTCGGACAAGCCTATGGCTACACCTTC
TRBD2 once TRBJ2-1 TRBV2 CASTPGLAGDEQFF TGTGCCAGCACTCCGGGACTAGCGGGAGACGAGCAGTTCTTC
- - TRBJ2-3 TRBV28 CARVLGQYF TGTGCCAGGGTCCTAGGGCAGTATTTT
- once TRBJ2-5 TRBV6-2/TRBV6-3 CASSYSDRGGRGETQYF TGTGCCAGCAGTTACTCGGACCGGGGAGGCCGCGGGGAGACCCAGTACTTC
- - TRBJ1-1 TRBV29-1 CSAERFRLNTEAFF TGCAGCGCCGAGCGGTTCAGATTGAACACTGAAGCTTTCTTT
- - TRBJ1-2 TRBV5-6 CASGLGGYGYTF TGTGCCAGCGGACTCGGGGGATATGGCTACACCTTC
- - TRBJ1-5 TRBV7-3 CASSLTWAGDASNQPQHF TGTGCCAGCAGCTTAACGTGGGCAGGGGATGCTAGCAATCAGCCCCAGCATTTT
- - TRBJ2-2 TRBV5-8 CASSWAFRRPTGELFF TGTGCCAGCAGCTGGGCATTTCGGCGTCCCACCGGGGAGCTGTTTTTT
- - TRBJ2-7 TRBV28 CASSPGEVGRYEQYF TGTGCCAGCAGCCCCGGGGAGGTCGGGCGCTACGAGCAGTACTTC
- - TRBJ1-1 TRBV5-1 CASSQQGGMNTEAFF TGCGCCAGCAGCCAACAGGGCGGAATGAACACTGAAGCTTTCTTT
TRBD2 - TRBJ2-3 TRBV11-3 CASSPGLAGTDTQYF TGTGCCAGCAGCCCAGGACTAGCGGGCACAGATACGCAGTATTTT
- once TRBJ2-3 TRBV4-1 CASSQVFSGEASTDTQYF TGCGCCAGCAGCCAAGTTTTTAGCGGAGAGGCTAGCACAGATACGCAGTATTTT
- few TRBJ1-6 TRBV7-3 CASSLTGGSSYNSPLHF TGTGCCAGCAGCTTAACGGGAGGGAGCTCCTATAATTCACCCCTCCACTTT